This record covers a single TCR beta chain. This receptor's antigen is unknown. Base qualities are not at hand, and no much larger clone is one base apart. At diagnosis, peripheral blood, uninvolved tumor-adjacent lung and tumor were collected and were preserved as a mix of fresh-frozen and FFPE material. Blood samples were analyzed as peripheral blood mononuclear cells for TCR repertoire profiling. TCR beta CDR3 regions were sequenced from DNA using the immunoSEQ Assay. The published analysis was carried out like this. To compute T cell density, TCR beta template counts were normalized to usable DNA, which was estimated by amplifying housekeeping genes. Using the preseqR package, richness was estimated by extrapolating to 120,000 templates for tissue samples and 400,000 templates for PBMC samples. Clonality was defined as one minus Pielou's evenness. Tissue-enriched TCRs were identified by differential abundance testing using productive amino-acid clonotypes, minimum total count 5 and alpha 0.1. The Jaccard Index and the Morisita Overlap Index were used to quantify repertoire overlap between compartments. GLIPH grouped TCR beta CDR3s together with public tetramer-defined viral CDR3s, and a viral motif had to include at least three viral sequences and show V-gene enrichment. What TCRdb holds here is the immuneACCESS table cut down to in-frame rearrangements. Part of the clones is not present; checked against another copy, under half of the missing clones reflect an unresolved V gene, and the others are unexplained. D and trimming come from the DNA, and the V and J calls and clone size come from that table. Within this sample are roughly 70,000 clones, with approximately 87% of them counted one time only. 20% to 25% of the sample lies in the top ten.

This sample was included in a study of T cells in localized non-small cell lung cancer (TCRdb year 2020). In terms of the full investigation: Comparing tumors with uninvolved tumor-adjacent lungs, the study looked at the T cell repertoires of approximately 240 patients with early-stage NSCLC. The cohort was made up of around 220 treatment-naive NSCLC patients whose localized lung tumors had been resected. Of the NSCLC patients, about 130 were male and approximately 97 were female, and the mean age was approximately 64 years.

Trimmed from V: 6 bases; trimmed from J: 2 bases; junction bases lacking a gene match: 6. Per the germline V gene, KGHSH is the CDR1 and LQKENI is the CDR2. There are 14 amino acids in the CDR3, from cysteine to phenylalanine inclusive. The CDR3 DNA has 42 bases and is translated from base 1. Here is what the overall study found, with its caveats: Because the study design was exploratory, TCR variables were selected using unadjusted p-values without false-discovery rate correction. Uninvolved tumor-adjacent lung showed the highest T cell clonality, higher than tumor, which suggests more focused antigenic responses in the uninvolved tumor-adjacent lung. Longer overall survival was associated with higher T cell density in blood, whereas shorter survival was associated with higher clonality in adjacent lung. Of the top 100 tumor clones, a median of about 53 were detected in paired uninvolved adjacent lung; around 30 were also among that lung's top 100. Because multi-region tumor sequencing was not performed, intratumor heterogeneity could not be ruled out.

Sequences were derived from peripheral blood, sampled before any cancer treatment. In this chain, TRBV18 is recombined with TRBJ2-5; TRBD2 aligns with 7 central bases. The source is an older male donor with stage III squamous cell lung carcinoma. Here the CDR3 is given as CASSSLAVQETQYF. The DNA is as follows: TGTGCCAGCTCGTCCCTAGCGGTACAAGAGACCCAGTACTTC.